This T cell receptor beta chain was sequenced for a study of T cell repertoires in cytomegalovirus infection. About the study: Public TCR beta signatures marked donors with CMV infection and the matching HLA. General study results and limits: HLA-C-restricted TCR beta clonotypes specific for CMV led the ex vivo response. Individuals carrying CMV plus the relevant HLA were identified by cumulative frequency of public TCR beta families.

As regards this clonotype: Its specificity is not known.

One entry per CDR3 protein results from TCRdb running MiXCR on the reads. The profile covers some 700,000 distinct CDR3 sequences, with approximately 33% appearing a single time and 18% taken by the ten largest. V was shortened by 3 bases and J by 1 base, with 9 bases between the two germline ends. The CDR3 has 13 residues. CDR1 is DFQATT, CDR2 SNEGSKA, per germline (reference sequence). This sequence joins TRBV20-1 and TRBJ1-1; D not resolved. The source is a human donor in good health (CMV status not recorded). Some clones in this sample may be carry-over from other donors' samples. Sequenced material: cultured PBMCs, taken from culture after CMV antigen stimulation. The CDR3 sequence is CSASEDTNTEAFF. DNA of the CDR3: TGCAGTGCTAGTGAGGATACGAACACTGAAGCTTTCTTT.